The 9 T cell receptor beta chains presented below share a single source sample, sequenced in a study of blood T cell repertoires in COVID-19. Clones were read by immunoSEQ multiplex PCR, and TCRdb kept only the in-frame ones, dropping some. Seen here are roughly 500,000 clones, 85% to 90% observed once, and the top ten hold about 0.91%. The specimen sequenced was peripheral blood. All receptors come from a man in his late teens or twenties with COVID-19, enrolled during active disease.

The chain carries TRBV7-9 and TRBJ2-5; 9 bases are shared with TRBD1. CDR3 length equals 15 residues. V lost 3 bases and J lost 2; bases outside the gene matches: 4. Germline V gene sequence: CDR1 SEHNR, CDR2 FQNEAQ (reference sequence). The CDR3 protein is CASSFPDRGQETQYF. CDR3 DNA: TGTGCCAGCAGCTTTCCGGACAGGGGACAAGAGACCCAGTACTTC.

V gene TRBV6-5 combines with J gene TRBJ2-3; TRBD1 matches at 8 bases. J gave up 5 bases and V 6 bases, and 7 bases lay outside the gene matches. This CDR3 has 14 amino acids. Germline loops: CDR1 MNHEY, CDR2 SVGAGI. The DNA of the CDR3 is TGTGCCAGCAGCACAGGGGGAGCGGGAGATACGCAGTATTTT. It codes for CASSTGGAGDTQYF.

V is TRBV11-3 and J is TRBJ1-2; weak D call: TRBD1 (6 bases). V was cut by 5 bases and J by 8 bases, with 24 bases left in between. The CDR3 is made up of 16 amino acids. Germline lookup yields CDR1 SGHNT and CDR2 YENEEA. The CDR3 region has the DNA TGTGCCAGCAGCCCCGCCGGGACACCAACCCGTGGGGGCTACACCTTC. It codes for CASSPAGTPTRGGYTF.

The V call is TRBV3-1 (or the pseudogene TRBV3-2), the J call TRBJ2-3; 11 bases match TRBD2. Germline assignment: CDR1 LGHDT and CDR2 YNNKEL (reference sequence). J gave up 6 bases and V 1 base, and 3 bases lay outside the gene matches. CDR3 size: 15 residues. CDR3 amino acids: CASSQGLAGSDTQYF. The CDR3 bases are TGTGCCAGCAGCCAAGGACTAGCGGGATCCGATACGCAGTATTTT.

V usage is TRBV9 and J usage is TRBJ2-1; 12 bases agree with TRBD2. V lost 0 bases to trimming and J lost 8 bases; unmatched junction nucleotides: 3. CDR1 is SGDLS and CDR2 is YYNGEE in the germline V gene. CDR3 length equals 15 residues. In DNA form, the CDR3 reads TGTGCCAGCAGCGTAGTCCTAGCGGGGGGGCATGAGCAGTTCTTC. Protein sequence: CASSVVLAGGHEQFF.

V and J are TRBV27 and TRBJ2-6; 9 nucleotides align to TRBD1. In germline, CDR1 is MNHEY, CDR2 SMNVEV (reference sequence). With 5 bases clipped from V and 0 bases from J, the junction kept 5 bases outside the gene matches. CDR3 length: 17 residues. In DNA, the CDR3 is TGTGCCAGCAGTAAGGGGACAGGGTACTCTGGGGCCAACGTCCTGACTTTC. This codes for CASSKGTGYSGANVLTF.

The DNA for the CDR3 is TGTGCCAGCAGCTTATATCGTAGCTCCTATAATTCACCCCTCCACTTT. The encoded protein is CASSLYRSSYNSPLHF. The chain links TRBV7-9 to TRBJ1-6; unclear D gene. CDR3 length: 16 amino acids. The V end was cut by 2 bases, the J end by 0 bases, with 8 bases between. Germline V gives CDR1 SEHNR, CDR2 FQNEAQ (reference sequence).

This chain links TRBV7-9 with TRBJ1-2; TRBD1 agrees at 7 bases. Per the germline V gene, CDR1 is SEHNR and CDR2 is FQNEAQ (reference sequence). This CDR3 has 14 residues. V lost 1 base and J lost 7; bases outside the gene matches: 6. CDR3 nucleotides: TGTGCCAGCAGCTTAGTAAAGGGGGCCGGTGGCTACACCTTC. Translation gives CASSLVKGAGGYTF.

The chain has TRBV5-1 and TRBJ2-7; 9 bases are shared with TRBD1. CDR3 length equals 16 residues. The germline CDR1 and CDR2 sequences are SGHRS and YFSETQ. V was clipped by 0 bases and J by 4 bases; unmatched bases: 8. This CDR3 is CASSLATGTGFYEQYF. CDR3 DNA sequence: TGCGCCAGCAGCTTGGCCACCGGGACAGGGTTTTACGAGCAGTACTTC.